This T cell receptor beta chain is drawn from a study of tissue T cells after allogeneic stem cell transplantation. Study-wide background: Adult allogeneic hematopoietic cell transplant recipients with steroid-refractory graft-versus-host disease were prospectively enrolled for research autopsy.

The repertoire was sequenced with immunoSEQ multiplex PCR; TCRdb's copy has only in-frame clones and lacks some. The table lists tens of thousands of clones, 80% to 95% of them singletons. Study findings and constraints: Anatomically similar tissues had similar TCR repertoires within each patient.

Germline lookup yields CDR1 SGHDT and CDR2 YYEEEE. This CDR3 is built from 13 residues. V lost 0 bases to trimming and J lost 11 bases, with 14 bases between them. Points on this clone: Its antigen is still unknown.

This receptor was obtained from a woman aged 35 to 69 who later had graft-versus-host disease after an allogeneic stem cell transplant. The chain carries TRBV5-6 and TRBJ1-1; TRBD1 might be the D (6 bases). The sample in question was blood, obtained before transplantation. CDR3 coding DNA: TGTGCCAGCAGCTTGGTGGGAGGGGGAGATGCTTTCTTT. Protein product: CASSLVGGGDAFF.